The rows below give T cell receptor beta chains drawn from one sample of a study of control samples from healthy donors and cancer patients. The method was immunoSEQ multiplex PCR; TCRdb's version includes in-frame clones alone and lacks a portion of them. Of about 110,000 clones listed, 85% to 90% were seen once; the top ten hold roughly 4%. The sample consisted of PBMCs. The source is a woman aged 55-69 years with lung cancer. The CDR3 runs from the conserved cysteine through the conserved F or W. Each record gives: CDR3 length, V gene, clone size, D gene, J gene, CDR3 protein, CDR3 DNA. A D gene is named only where the DNA matches it firmly. Clone size is stated in some rows and not others, as once, few, many or a class when expanded.

14,TRBV18,NA,NA,TRBJ1-2,CASSPLVGDYGYTF,TGTGCCAGCTCACCCCTTGTGGGGGACTATGGCTACACCTTC
14,TRBV19,NA,NA,TRBJ1-3,CASSIPGTGNTIYF,TGTGCCAGTAGTATACCAGGGACTGGAAACACCATATATTTT
15,TRBV28,NA,TRBD1,TRBJ2-7,CASMDPGQGAYEQYF,TGTGCCAGCATGGATCCGGGACAGGGAGCCTACGAGCAGTACTTC
13,TRBV12-3/TRBV12-4,NA,NA,TRBJ2-4,CASSHKAKNIQYF,TGTGCCAGCAGTCATAAAGCCAAAAACATTCAGTACTTC
15,TRBV7-3,NA,NA,TRBJ2-3,CASSSGLGFTDTQYF,TGTGCCAGCAGCTCGGGACTGGGATTCACAGATACGCAGTATTTT
16,TRBV7-2,NA,TRBD1,TRBJ1-1,CASSPGQGARGTEAFF,TGTGCCAGCAGCCCGGGGCAGGGGGCGAGGGGCACTGAAGCTTTCTTT
15,TRBV9,few,TRBD1,TRBJ2-1,CASSVDGQGYNEQFF,TGTGCCAGCAGCGTAGATGGACAGGGGTACAATGAGCAGTTCTTC
16,TRBV27,NA,NA,TRBJ1-2,CASSLFPPAGEYGYTF,TGTGCCAGCAGTTTGTTTCCGCCGGCAGGGGAATATGGCTACACCTTC
14,TRBV5-6,NA,NA,TRBJ2-7,CASSLGTDAYEQYF,TGTGCCAGCAGCTTGGGGACAGACGCCTACGAGCAGTACTTC
15,TRBV9,NA,TRBD1,TRBJ2-1,CASSVGTGDYNEQFF,TGTGCCAGCAGCGTAGGGACAGGAGATTACAATGAGCAGTTCTTC
14,TRBV7-9,NA,NA,TRBJ1-1,CASSLVGTNTKAFF,TGTGCCAGCAGCTTAGTGGGGACGAACACTAAAGCTTTCTTT
14,TRBV7-3,NA,NA,TRBJ1-1,CASSLGTANTEAFF,TGTGCCAGCAGCTTAGGGACTGCGAACACTGAAGCTTTCTTT
14,TRBV19,NA,NA,TRBJ1-5,CASSIGGSNQPQHF,TGTGCCAGTAGTATCGGCGGTAGCAATCAGCCCCAGCATTTT
15,TRBV19,NA,NA,TRBJ1-4,CASSSGDGPNEKLFF,TGTGCCAGTAGTTCCGGGGACGGACCTAATGAAAAACTGTTTTTT
14,TRBV30,few,NA,TRBJ2-7,CAWSKNMDSYEQYF,TGTGCCTGGAGCAAGAACATGGATTCCTACGAGCAGTACTTC
15,TRBV29-1,NA,NA,TRBJ2-3,CSLSQDSTGADTQYF,TGCAGCCTAAGTCAAGACTCCACGGGGGCAGATACGCAGTATTTT
17,TRBV5-4,NA,NA,TRBJ1-1,CASSLTAGFVVNTEAFF,TGTGCCAGCAGCTTGACGGCCGGATTCGTTGTGAACACTGAAGCTTTCTTT
15,TRBV11-3,NA,NA,TRBJ2-4,CASSHQGDLGNIQYF,TGTGCCAGCAGCCACCAAGGGGATTTGGGAAACATTCAGTACTTC
16,TRBV19,few,NA,TRBJ1-1,CASSPNIRALNTEAFF,TGTGCCAGTAGTCCGAATATCAGGGCACTGAACACTGAAGCTTTCTTT
15,TRBV6-2/TRBV6-3,NA,NA,TRBJ1-4,CASSYWGPRTEKLFF,TGTGCCAGCAGTTACTGGGGGCCCCGGACGGAAAAACTGTTTTTT
16,TRBV6-1,NA,NA,TRBJ1-1,CASSGFLGYMNTEAFF,TGTGCCAGCAGTGGATTTTTGGGTTACATGAACACTGAAGCTTTCTTT
16,TRBV24-1,NA,NA,TRBJ2-3,CATSVRALQGTDTQYF,TGTGCCACCAGTGTGAGGGCTTTACAGGGCACAGATACGCAGTATTTT
12,TRBV13,NA,NA,TRBJ1-2,CASSSAEYGYTF,TGTGCCAGCAGCTCTGCAGAGTATGGCTACACCTTC
12,TRBV6-2/TRBV6-3,NA,NA,TRBJ1-2,CASSGQGAGYTF,TGTGCCAGCAGCGGGCAGGGCGCTGGCTACACCTTC
15,TRBV2,NA,NA,TRBJ2-3,CASVVGLSSTDTQYF,TGTGCCAGTGTAGTGGGACTGTCTAGCACAGATACGCAGTATTTT
14,TRBV9,NA,TRBD1,TRBJ2-7,CASSAGTGGLEQYF,TGTGCCAGCAGCGCCGGGACAGGGGGCCTCGAGCAGTACTTC
13,TRBV6-5,NA,NA,TRBJ1-5,CASSVLADQPQHF,TGTGCCAGCAGCGTCTTGGCGGATCAGCCCCAGCATTTT
11,TRBV30,NA,NA,TRBJ2-1,CAWSLSREQFF,TGTGCCTGGAGTCTTAGCCGGGAGCAGTTCTTC
15,TRBV4-3,NA,NA,TRBJ1-2,CASSQARWDGNGYTF,TGCGCCAGCAGCCAAGCCCGATGGGACGGAAATGGCTACACCTTC
16,TRBV19,NA,TRBD2,TRBJ2-1,CASRPRGGRIYNEQFF,TGTGCCAGTAGACCTCGGGGCGGGAGGATCTACAATGAGCAGTTCTTC